The 30 T cell receptor beta chains given below trace back to one sample, sequenced in a study of T cell responses to AZD1222 COVID-19 vaccine. Repertoires were generated with immunoSEQ multiplex PCR, while TCRdb's copy carries only in-frame clones and drops some. In all, the sample yields about 140,000 clones. Sequences were obtained from peripheral blood. These TCRs come from an adult in good health.

The rearrangement uses TRBV9 and TRBJ2-1; no clear D. The CDR3 has 12 residues. Trimming stripped 0 bases from V and 8 bases from J, with 6 bases between. CDR1 SGDLS and CDR2 YYNGEE come from the germline V gene. The CDR3 loop reads CASSVGGYEQFF. Written as DNA, the CDR3 is TGTGCCAGCAGCGTAGGTGGGTATGAGCAGTTCTTC.

As for this clone: This CDR3 is missing its conserved last phenylalanine or tryptophan, likely due to a read error. The chain links TRBV19 to TRBJ1-1; TRBD1 matches 7 bases. Unmatched junction bases numbered 10, after V lost 5 bases and J lost 1 base. Per the germline V gene, CDR1 is LNHDA and CDR2 is SQIVND (reference sequence). This CDR3 region has 16 residues. This CDR3 reads CASSFPTGSGNTEAFL. Here the CDR3 DNA reads TGTGCCAGTAGTTTTCCGACAGGGTCTGGGAACACTGAAGCTTTCCTT.

The V gene is TRBV30, the J gene TRBJ1-3; D gene uncertain. This CDR3 has 13 amino acids. Trimming shortened V by 5 bases and J by 0 bases, and 8 bases separated the two germline ends. Looked up from germline, CDR1 is GTSNPN and CDR2 is SVGIG (reference sequence). CDR3 in DNA: TGTGCCTGGGACATATCCTCTGGAAACACCATATATTTT. This codes for CAWDISSGNTIYF.

The rearrangement uses TRBV5-6 and TRBJ1-2, with a possible D match to TRBD1 (5 bases). This CDR3 has 13 amino acids. In germline, CDR1 is SGHDT, CDR2 YYEEEE. V gave up 4 bases and J gave up 4 bases, with 11 bases separating them. The CDR3 protein is CASSLDGTYGYTF. The CDR3 DNA sequence: TGTGCCAGCAGCCTGGACGGGACCTATGGCTACACCTTC. The full variable domain, completed using reference TRBV5-6 and TRBJ1-2, is DAGVTQSPTHLIKTRGQQVTLRCSPKSGHDTVSWYQQALGQGPQFIFQYYEEEERQRGNFPDRFSGHQFPNYSSELNVNALLLGDSALYLCASSLDGTYGYTFGSGTRLTVV.

Worth noting for this clone: The identical CDR3 is also encoded by other nucleotide sequences in the sample. The chain uses TRBV12-3 or TRBV12-4 and TRBJ2-1, with D perhaps TRBD2 (6 bases). The CDR3 length is 13 residues. The germline V and J ends were trimmed by 3 bases and 4 bases, with 7 bases remaining between them. The CDR3 protein is CASSFGGYNEQFF. For the CDR3, the DNA is TGTGCCAGCAGTTTCGGGGGTTACAATGAGCAGTTCTTC.

The chain carries TRBV5-5 and TRBJ2-3; D may be TRBD2 (6 bases). V lost 0 bases and J lost 3, with 11 bases in between. Germline V gene lookup returns CDR1 SGHKS and CDR2 YYEKEE (reference sequence). The CDR3 is 15 residues long. CDR3 DNA sequence: TGTGCCAGCAGCTTGGGTCCGGGGAGGACAGATACGCAGTATTTT. It yields the protein CASSLGPGRTDTQYF.

The chain couples TRBV29-1 to TRBJ1-4; unclear D gene. V lost 6 bases to trimming and J lost 0 bases, with 8 bases between them. CDR3 length: 13 amino acids. The V gene's germline CDR1 is SQVTM and CDR2 ANQGSEA. The CDR3 reads CSVRPTTNEKLFF. Here the CDR3 DNA reads TGCAGCGTCCGACCTACAACTAATGAAAAACTGTTTTTT. Filled out from reference TRBV29-1 and TRBJ1-4, the complete variable domain reads SAVISQKPSRDICQRGTSLTIQCQVDSQVTMMFWYRQQPGQSLTLIATANQGSEATYESGFVIDKFPISRPNLTFSTLTVSNMSPEDSSIYLCSVRPTTNEKLFFGSGTQLSVL.

The gene calls are TRBV10-3 and TRBJ2-7; D is possibly TRBD1 or TRBD2 (5 bases each). The CDR3 totals 14 residues. Germline V CDR1 and CDR2: ENHRY, SYGVKD. Trimming took 4 bases from V and 1 from J, leaving 11 bases between them. The CDR3 is CAISGGSGSYEQYF. The DNA of the CDR3 is TGTGCCATCAGTGGGGGGTCAGGGTCCTACGAGCAGTACTTC.

The rearrangement joins TRBV3-1 (or the pseudogene TRBV3-2) to TRBJ1-2, with D unresolved. V shed 4 bases and J shed 3 bases, with 9 bases lying between them. Per the germline V gene, CDR1 is LGHDT and CDR2 is YNNKEL (reference sequence). The CDR3 is made up of 13 amino acids. The CDR3 DNA follows: TGTGCCAGCAGCCCCGGAATGGACTATGGCTACACCTTC. Translation gives CASSPGMDYGYTF.

A remark on this clone: Other nucleotide sequences from this sample produce the same CDR3. The genes are TRBV5-1 and TRBJ1-1, with D maybe TRBD1 (5 bases). Trimming stripped 4 bases from V and 0 bases from J, with 10 bases between. The CDR3 is made up of 14 amino acids. CDR1 and CDR2 (germline): SGHRS, YFSETQ. The CDR3 sequence: CASSLGGMNTEAFF. The CDR3 nucleotides read TGCGCCAGCAGCCTCGGGGGGATGAACACTGAAGCTTTCTTT.

V gene TRBV2 combines with J gene TRBJ2-7; D is possibly TRBD1 or TRBD2 (5 bases each). Germline V gives CDR1 SNHLY, CDR2 FYNNEI. This CDR3 spans 15 amino acids. Trimming cost V 2 bases and J 3 bases, with 14 bases left between them. The CDR3 loop is CASSERLLGGYEQYF. The CDR3 nucleotides read TGTGCCAGCAGTGAAAGACTCCTTGGGGGCTACGAGCAGTACTTC.

This sequence joins TRBV2 and TRBJ2-7; possible D gene TRBD1, 5 bases. CDR3 length: 17 residues. V lost 6 bases and J 3 bases, leaving 24 bases between the germline ends. The V gene's germline CDR1 is SNHLY and CDR2 FYNNEI. The CDR3 DNA reads TGTGCCAGCAGCCCGACAGCTTACATAACGAGCTACTACGAGCAGTACTTC. Translated, it gives CASSPTAYITSYYEQYF. Based on the CDR3 plus reference TRBV2 and TRBJ2-7, the full variable domain is EPEVTQTPSHQVTQMGQEVILRCVPISNHLYFYWYRQILGQKVEFLVSFYNNEISEKSEIFDDQFSVERPDGSNFTLKIRSTKLEDSAMYFCASSPTAYITSYYEQYFGPGTRLTVT.

The rearrangement links TRBV6-5 to TRBJ1-1; D ambiguous. This CDR3 is 14 amino acids long. V lost 7 bases to trimming and J lost 4 bases, with 16 bases between them. Looked up from germline, CDR1 is MNHEY and CDR2 is SVGAGI. CDR3: CASTQGRLGTEAFF. CDR3 DNA: TGTGCCAGCACCCAAGGGAGGTTGGGCACTGAAGCTTTCTTT.

This chain links TRBV3-1 (or the pseudogene TRBV3-2) with TRBJ2-3; no clear D. Trimming stripped 1 base from V and 1 base from J, with 15 bases between. The CDR3 totals 17 residues. CDR1 LGHDT and CDR2 YNNKEL come from the germline V gene (reference sequence). The CDR3 reads CASSQAAVLGGTDTQYF. CDR3 bases: TGTGCCAGCAGCCAAGCAGCAGTACTCGGAGGCACAGATACGCAGTATTTT.

The chain has TRBV19 and TRBJ1-4, with TRBD1 as a possible D gene (6 bases). Deletions cut 6 bases from V and 5 bases from J, with 34 bases between. Germline CDR1 reads LNHDA; CDR2 reads SQIVND (reference sequence). The length of the CDR3 is 21 residues. This chain's CDR3 is CASSINILIPKPGQINEKLFF. DNA for the CDR3: TGTGCCAGTAGCATAAACATCCTTATCCCAAAGCCGGGACAAATCAATGAAAAACTGTTTTTT.

This sequence joins TRBV18 and TRBJ2-7; 7 bases are a match to TRBD2. V shed 0 bases and J 0 bases; nucleotides not matched to a gene: 8. Germline CDR1 is KGHSH and CDR2 is LQKENI. This CDR3 has 17 amino acids. CDR3 sequence reads: CASSPPQGGAGSYEQYF. The CDR3 coding sequence is TGTGCCAGCTCACCACCGCAGGGAGGGGCTGGCTCCTACGAGCAGTACTTC.

The chain carries TRBV28 and TRBJ1-2, with D possibly being TRBD1 (5 bases). The germline gives CDR1 MDHEN, CDR2 SYDVKM. The CDR3 totals 12 residues. V was shortened by 6 bases and J by 8 bases, with 13 bases between the two germline ends. Written as DNA, the CDR3 is TGTGCCAGCAGCCAGGACATCAAAGGCTACACCTTC. Protein: CASSQDIKGYTF.

The V gene is TRBV12-3 or TRBV12-4, the J gene TRBJ1-1; TRBD1 aligns across 7 bases. The CDR3 has 13 amino acids. V lost 7 bases to trimming and J lost 5 bases; unmatched junction nucleotides: 7. The CDR3, as DNA: TGTGCCAGCACGTTAGGGGGCTGGACTGAAGCTTTCTTT. Translating it yields CASTLGGWTEAFF.

V gene TRBV4-1 combines with J gene TRBJ1-5; 12 bases are a match to TRBD1. The CDR3 extends over 18 amino acids. Germline values: CDR1 MGHRA, CDR2 YSYEKL. V gave up 1 base and J gave up 6 bases; unmatched junction bases: 10. The CDR3 reads CASSQGGGTGGIGQPQHF. DNA of the CDR3: TGCGCCAGCAGCCAAGGCGGGGGGACAGGGGGCATAGGTCAGCCCCAGCATTTT.

The chain carries TRBV2 and TRBJ1-5, with D unresolved. The V gene lost 5 bases and the J gene lost 3 bases, with 8 bases spanning the gap. Germline V gene lookup returns CDR1 SNHLY and CDR2 FYNNEI. The CDR3 consists of 13 residues. CDR3: CASSLGTNQPQHF. In nucleotides, the CDR3 is TGTGCCAGCAGTCTAGGAACCAATCAGCCCCAGCATTTT. Full variable domain (rest looked up from reference TRBV2 and TRBJ1-5): EPEVTQTPSHQVTQMGQEVILRCVPISNHLYFYWYRQILGQKVEFLVSFYNNEISEKSEIFDDQFSVERPDGSNFTLKIRSTKLEDSAMYFCASSLGTNQPQHFGDGTRLSIL.

The rearrangement links TRBV4-2 to TRBJ2-7; 7 nucleotides agree with TRBD1. CDR1 LGHNA and CDR2 YNFKEQ come from the germline V gene. Trimming at V came to 0 bases and at J to 2 bases, leaving 10 bases not matched to a gene. The CDR3 runs 17 residues. The DNA for the CDR3 is TGTGCCAGCAGCCAAGACTGGGAAGGGGGCTACCCCTACGAGCAGTACTTC. Its protein product is CASSQDWEGGYPYEQYF.

V usage is TRBV6-6 and J usage is TRBJ1-1, with D maybe TRBD1 (6 bases). The CDR3 is 16 amino acids. The germline V gene encodes CDR1 MNHNY and CDR2 SVGAGI (reference sequence). With 5 bases removed from V and 1 base from J, the gap between germline ends came to 17 bases. The CDR3 loop is CASSRDWDTSNTEAFF. DNA for the CDR3: TGTGCCAGCAGTAGGGATTGGGACACTTCGAACACTGAAGCTTTCTTT.

The chain joins TRBV6-5 to TRBJ1-5, with D unclear. Between the trimmed V and J ends, which lost 0 bases and 0 bases, there was a span of 9 bases. The CDR3 loop spans 16 amino acids. From germline, CDR1 is MNHEY and CDR2 SVGAGI. The CDR3 sequence is CASSYSRQHSNQPQHF. The DNA for the CDR3 is TGTGCCAGCAGTTACTCAAGGCAGCATAGCAATCAGCCCCAGCATTTT.

V gene TRBV27 combines with J gene TRBJ2-1; D may match TRBD1 or TRBD2 (5 bases each). Per germline, CDR1 MNHEY and CDR2 SMNVEV (reference sequence). This CDR3 contains 15 residues. Between the trimmed V and J ends, which lost 4 bases and 2 bases, there was a span of 12 bases. Here the CDR3 reads CASSSTGTAYNEQFF. CDR3 sequence (DNA): TGTGCCAGCAGTTCCACTGGGACCGCCTACAATGAGCAGTTCTTC.

The chain combines TRBV6-5 with TRBJ2-3; 9 bases match TRBD2. CDR1 and CDR2 from the germline V gene are MNHEY and SVGAGI. The CDR3 runs 13 residues. Trimming removed 11 bases from V and 4 bases from J; junction bases left unmatched: 7. In nucleotides, the CDR3 is TGTGCCGCGACGCGGGGGGGCTCAGATACGCAGTATTTT. Protein: CAATRGGSDTQYF.

The chain carries TRBV7-9 and TRBJ2-7; D not certain. The V end was cut by 5 bases, the J end by 6 bases, with 20 bases between. Germline CDR1 SEHNR, CDR2 FQNEAQ (reference sequence). This CDR3 comprises 15 residues. The CDR3 reads CASSPVLAGMGEQYF. CDR3 DNA: TGTGCCAGCAGCCCCGTTTTGGCAGGAATGGGCGAGCAGTACTTC.

The chain uses TRBV4-2 and TRBJ1-3, with 7 bases that match TRBD1. J lost 3 bases, V lost 0 bases, and 2 bases had no gene match. Germline CDR1 and CDR2: LGHNA and YNFKEQ. The CDR3 loop spans 15 amino acids. CDR3 coding DNA: TGTGCCAGCAGCCAAGAGACAGGGATTGGAAACACCATATATTTT. Its protein is CASSQETGIGNTIYF.

The chain carries TRBV7-2 and TRBJ2-2; 12 bases map to TRBD2. Germline V gives CDR1 SGHTA, CDR2 FQGNSA. The CDR3 runs 17 residues. The junction had 5 bases not matched to a gene; V was cut back by 4 bases and J by 2 bases. CDR3 sequence (DNA): TGTGCCAGCAGCTCCCCTAGCGGGGGGGGTAACACCGGGGAGCTGTTTTTT. This translates into CASSSPSGGGNTGELFF.

The V call is TRBV28, the J call TRBJ1-6, with D unresolved. CDR3 length: 13 amino acids. V was trimmed by 2 bases and J by 7 bases, leaving 6 bases between them. Germline V gene sequence: CDR1 MDHEN, CDR2 SYDVKM. Here the CDR3 reads CASSLTGNSPLHF. The CDR3 DNA sequence: TGTGCCAGCAGTTTAACGGGAAATTCACCCCTCCACTTT.

The CDR3 reads CASSRGTRTVNNQPQHF. CDR3 in DNA: TGTGCCAGCAGCCGAGGGACACGGACGGTTAACAATCAGCCCCAGCATTTT. The J gene is TRBJ1-5, the V gene TRBV7-9, with a weak D call TRBD1 (6 bases). This CDR3 has 17 amino acids. The V end was cut by 5 bases, the J end by 3 bases, with 20 bases between. Germline CDR1 is SEHNR and CDR2 is FQNEAQ (reference sequence).